Listed here are 32 T cell receptor beta chains from one sample, sequenced in a study of blood T cells in healthy people across ages (dated by TCRdb to about 2015). Library creation used 5' RACE. The data were produced on an Illumina HiSeq 2500. A second PCR of about 6 to 11 cycles was performed with a sample-barcoded 5' primer and a J-beta primer mix. TCRdb reworked the public reads: Q25 trimming with fastp, MiXCR clone assembly, productive beta chains retained. CDR3 protein sequences are deduplicated, and each keeps its most common genes and DNA. The sample includes over a million distinct CDR3 sequences, with under 55% observed a single time. Clones ranked in the top ten supply about 20% of the sample. The sample comprised blood. These receptors were collected from a woman aged 55-70 years in good health.

V gene TRBV25-1 combines with J gene TRBJ2-1, with 8 bases that match TRBD1. In germline, CDR1 is MGHDK, CDR2 SYGVNS. The junction had 13 bases not matched to a gene; V was cut back by 5 bases and J by 7 bases. The CDR3 has 16 amino acids. In nucleotides, the CDR3 is TGTGCCAGCAGTTCCAAGTCAGGGGGCTGGGGTAATGAGCAGTTCTTC. It translates to CASSSKSGGWGNEQFF. Combining the CDR3 with reference TRBV25-1 and TRBJ2-1 gives the whole variable domain EADIYQTPRYLVIGTGKKITLECSQTMGHDKMYWYQQDPGMELHLIHYSYGVNSTEKGDLSSESTVSRIRTEHFPLTLESARPSHTSQYLCASSSKSGGWGNEQFFGPGTRLTVL.

This clonotype showed up just a few times. One end of the junction fails to match germline, which may point to a read error. The chain couples TRBV5-6 to TRBJ2-3; perhaps TRBD1 as D (6 bases). There are 15 residues in the CDR3. The germline gives CDR1 SGHDT, CDR2 YYEEEE. The CDR3 DNA sequence: TGCGCCAGCAGCTATGGACAGTACAGCACAGATACGCAGTATTTT. Translated: CASSYGQYSTDTQYF.

This clonotype was counted only a few times. This chain joins TRBV29-1 and TRBJ1-2, with D possibly TRBD1 on 6 matching bases. The germline CDR1 and CDR2 sequences are SQVTM and ANQGSEA. The CDR3 spans 13 residues. The V end lost 0 bases, the J end lost 4 bases, and 9 bases lay between the germline ends. CDR3 coding DNA: TGCAGCGTTGAAGAAGGCAGGGGCTATGGCTACACCTTC. Translated, it gives CSVEEGRGYGYTF.

The chain recombines TRBV4-1 with TRBJ1-1; a possible D gene is TRBD1 (5 bases). The CDR3 has 17 residues. Germline lookup yields CDR1 MGHRA and CDR2 YSYEKL. V lost 0 bases and J lost 1, with 15 bases in between. The CDR3 nucleotides read TGCGCCAGCAGCCAAGATTCCTTTCAGGGCGCGAACACTGAAGCTTTCTTT. Amino acid sequence: CASSQDSFQGANTEAFF.

In the case of this clonotype: At one end, the junction sequence differs from germline, possibly due to a read error. This chain uses TRBV5-1 with TRBJ2-5; TRBD2 matches 8 bases. From germline, CDR1 is SGHRS and CDR2 YFSETQ. The CDR3 totals 15 residues. Here the CDR3 DNA reads TGCGCCAGCAGTTTGGCGGGAGGAACCCAAGAGACCCAGTACTTC. Translated, it gives CASSLAGGTQETQYF.

The chain couples TRBV7-9 to TRBJ2-5; 7 nucleotides align to TRBD2. The DNA end favors TRBJ2-7, so the J call may be wrong. Germline V gene lookup returns CDR1 SEHNR and CDR2 FQNEAQ (reference sequence). This CDR3 has 15 amino acids. Here the CDR3 reads CASSPQGGSMNEQYF. CDR3 DNA: TGTGCCAGCAGCCCCCAGGGCGGGAGCATGAACGAGCAGTACTTC.

CDR3 sequence: CASSGGGFRLSYNEQFF. In DNA form, the CDR3 reads TGTGCCAGCAGCGGGGGGGGTTTTCGACTCTCCTACAATGAGCAGTTCTTC. The rearrangement uses TRBV9 and TRBJ2-1; TRBD2 agrees at 7 bases. Per the germline V gene, CDR1 is SGDLS and CDR2 is YYNGEE. This CDR3 comprises 17 residues. V shed 3 bases, J shed 0 bases, and the junction held 9 bases outside the gene matches.

This rearrangement joins TRBV7-2 to TRBJ2-3; D unclear. CDR1 and CDR2 from the germline V gene are SGHTA and FQGNSA. The germline V and J ends were trimmed by 2 bases and 0 bases, with 9 bases remaining between them. This CDR3 is 15 amino acids long. The CDR3 nucleotides read TGTGCCAGCAGCTTATTTGGCGCTAGCACAGATACGCAGTATTTT. This gives the protein CASSLFGASTDTQYF. Looking up the rest from reference TRBV7-2 and TRBJ2-3 gives the full variable domain: GAGVSQSPSNKVTEKGKDVELRCDPISGHTALYWYRQSLGQGLEFLIYFQGNSAPDKSGLPSDRFSAERTGGSVSTLTIQRTQQEDSAVYLCASSLFGASTDTQYFGPGTRLTVL.

This chain uses TRBV7-2 with TRBJ2-3; 10 positions agree with TRBD1. After removal of 5 bases from V and 3 bases from J, the junction contained 8 bases not matched to a gene. Germline V gene data show CDR1 as SGHTA and CDR2 as FQGNSA. The CDR3 is 16 amino acids. CDR3 sequence (DNA): TGTGCCAGCAGCGCTTCGACAGGGGGCGAAACAGATACGCAGTATTTT. This codes for CASSASTGGETDTQYF.

A single count supports this clonotype. The chain has TRBV12-3 or TRBV12-4 and TRBJ1-2; D ambiguous. This CDR3 is built from 13 residues. Between the trimmed V and J ends, which lost 2 bases and 6 bases, there was a span of 10 bases. The CDR3, as DNA: TGTGCCAGCAGTTTAAGGCTTAGGGATGGCTACACCTTC. Its translation is CASSLRLRDGYTF.

The chain employs TRBV5-1 and TRBJ1-4; possibly TRBD1 for D (5 bases). Trimming took off 1 base at V and 4 bases at J, with 14 bases between the two ends. The CDR3 contains 16 residues. Germline CDR1 and CDR2: SGHRS and YFSETQ. The CDR3 DNA is TGCGCCAGCAGCTTGAGCCCTCGGGGGAGTAATGAAAAACTGTTTTTT. This encodes CASSLSPRGSNEKLFF.

Only a few counts were recorded for this clonotype. The chain links TRBV12-3 or TRBV12-4 to TRBJ2-3, with 7 bases lining up with TRBD1. The CDR3 contains 15 residues. Unmatched junction bases numbered 7, after V lost 6 bases and J lost 1 base. The CDR3 DNA follows: TGTGCCAGCAGCCGGGACAGCGACCGCACAGATACGCAGTATTTT. This codes for CASSRDSDRTDTQYF.

A few counts support this clonotype. V gene TRBV24-1 combines with J gene TRBJ2-4; tentatively, D is TRBD1 (6 bases). Germline V lookup: CDR1 KGHDR, CDR2 SFDVKD. This CDR3 has 14 amino acids. The V and J ends lost 4 bases and 4 bases respectively, with 10 bases between them. As DNA, the CDR3 is TGTGCCACCAGTGACCCAACAGGGAAAAACATTCAGTACTTC. Translating gives CATSDPTGKNIQYF.

The CDR3 region is CASSPTRGRDNEQYF. In nucleotides, the CDR3 is TGTGCCAGCAGCCCCACTAGGGGGCGCGACAATGAGCAGTACTTC. The chain employs TRBV7-9 and TRBJ2-7; 7 positions agree with TRBD1. Germline CDR1 and CDR2: SEHNR and FQNEAQ (reference sequence). The V gene end was trimmed by 5 bases and the J gene end by 7 bases; junction bases not matched to a gene: 14. The CDR3 totals 15 residues.

In this sample, this clonotype turned up a few times. The V and J genes are TRBV7-9 and TRBJ2-1, with D possibly being TRBD2 (7 bases). Trimming cost V 5 bases and J 8 bases, with 16 bases left between them. The CDR3 extends over 14 amino acids. Germline V gene lookup returns CDR1 SEHNR and CDR2 FQNEAQ (reference sequence). This CDR3 reads CASSDRTRGDEQFF. CDR3 bases: TGTGCCAGCAGCGACCGGACTAGGGGGGATGAGCAGTTCTTC. Together with reference TRBV7-9 and TRBJ2-1, the CDR3 gives the full variable domain: DTGVSQNPRHKITKRGQNVTFRCDPISEHNRLYWYRQTLGQGPEFLTYFQNEAQLEKSRLLSDRFSAERPKGSFSTLEIQRTEQGDSAMYLCASSDRTRGDEQFFGPGTRLTVL.

Only a few counts were recorded for this clonotype. The chain couples TRBV9 to TRBJ2-6; D uncertain. Germline V gene lookup returns CDR1 SGDLS and CDR2 YYNGEE. The CDR3 extends over 17 amino acids. The V gene lost 0 bases and the J gene lost 2 bases, with 12 bases spanning the gap. The CDR3 is CASSVAPFRTGANVLTF. CDR3 sequence (DNA): TGTGCCAGCAGCGTAGCTCCTTTCCGCACTGGGGCCAACGTCCTGACTTTC. Supplemented by reference TRBV9 and TRBJ2-6, the full variable domain reads DSGVTQTPKHLITATGQRVTLRCSPRSGDLSVYWYQQSLDQGLQFLIQYYNGEERAKGNILERFSAQQFPDLHSELNLSSLELGDSALYFCASSVAPFRTGANVLTFGAGSRLTVL.

The chain joins TRBV20-1 to TRBJ2-1; 8 nucleotides agree with TRBD2. Germline V lookup: CDR1 DFQATT, CDR2 SNEGSKA (reference sequence). The J segment lost 10 bases and the V segment lost 3 bases, leaving 14 bases of the junction unmatched. CDR3 length: 15 residues. The CDR3 protein is CSASPFSGSGYEQFF. The CDR3 DNA reads as TGCAGTGCTAGCCCCTTCAGCGGGAGTGGGTACGAGCAGTTCTTC.

V is TRBV12-3 or TRBV12-4 and J is TRBJ2-2; 7 bases are a match to TRBD1. J lost 7 bases, V lost 5 bases, and 4 bases had no gene match. The CDR3 covers 13 residues. Written as DNA, the CDR3 is TGTGCCAGCAGTCCCAGACAGGGCGGGGAGCTGTTTTTT. Protein: CASSPRQGGELFF.

The chain has TRBV3-1 and TRBJ1-5, with a tentative D call TRBD1 (6 bases). Deletions cut 0 bases from V and 7 bases from J, with 13 bases between. The CDR3 sequence is 15 residues long. Germline V lookup: CDR1 LGHDT, CDR2 YNNKEL (reference sequence). The CDR3 sequence is CASSQDLGAWQPQHF. The CDR3 nucleotides are TGTGCCAGCAGCCAAGATCTGGGGGCATGGCAGCCCCAGCATTTT.

This chain uses TRBV19 with TRBJ2-7; 9 bases fit TRBD1. Germline CDR1 is LNHDA and CDR2 is SQIVND (reference sequence). The CDR3 extends over 14 amino acids. V lost 6 bases, J lost 2 bases, and 5 bases stayed unmatched. The CDR3 nucleotides are TGTGCCAGTAGCCGGGACAGGGTAGCCTACGAGCAGTACTTC. Translating it yields CASSRDRVAYEQYF.

This clonotype turned up a few times. This chain links TRBV6-5 with TRBJ2-7; the match to TRBD1 covers 8 bases. CDR3 length: 13 amino acids. In germline, CDR1 is MNHEY, CDR2 SVGAGI. Trimming removed 6 bases from V and 5 bases from J; junction bases left unmatched: 6. The CDR3 DNA reads TGTGCCAGCAGCGACCCGGGACAGGACGAGCAGTACTTC. It yields the protein CASSDPGQDEQYF.

This clonotype was detected a few times. The chain joins TRBV6-6 to TRBJ1-5; 8 bases align to TRBD1. CDR1 is MNHNY, CDR2 SVGAGI, per germline (reference sequence). V was clipped by 5 bases and J by 1 base; unmatched bases: 7. The CDR3 runs 16 residues. The CDR3 is CASSTAQGASNQPQHF. As DNA, the CDR3 is TGTGCCAGCAGTACGGCCCAGGGGGCAAGCAATCAGCCCCAGCATTTT.

The chain combines TRBV20-1 with TRBJ2-1, with TRBD2 matching over 9 bases. The length of the CDR3 is 13 residues. Per the germline V gene, CDR1 is DFQATT and CDR2 is SNEGSKA (reference sequence). The V gene end was trimmed by 5 bases and the J gene end by 9 bases; junction bases not matched to a gene: 8. As DNA, the CDR3 is TGCAGTGCTCGACTAGCGGCCAGGGGTGAGCAGTTCTTC. This encodes CSARLAARGEQFF.

The chain joins TRBV18 to TRBJ2-7, with TRBD1 identical over 8 bases. Per germline, CDR1 KGHSH and CDR2 LQKENI. V was pared by 5 bases and J by 7 bases, with 7 bases of the junction left unmatched. The CDR3 contains 13 residues. CDR3 in amino acids: CASSNDRGWEQYF. The CDR3 DNA is TGTGCCAGCTCAAATGACAGGGGCTGGGAGCAGTACTTC.

This clonotype was detected only a few times. The chain uses TRBV13 and TRBJ1-2, with D possibly matching TRBD1 (6 bases). The ends were cut back, 2 bases at V and 4 bases at J, with 11 bases in the middle. The germline V gene has CDR1 PRHDT and CDR2 FYEKMQ (reference sequence). The CDR3 consists of 14 residues. This chain's CDR3 is CASSLRLGAYGYTF. DNA for the CDR3: TGTGCCAGCAGCTTACGTCTGGGGGCCTATGGCTACACCTTC.

This clonotype showed up just once. This chain links TRBV5-6 with TRBJ2-7; D possibly corresponds to TRBD2 (6 bases). The V gene lost 7 bases and the J gene lost 0 bases, with 11 bases spanning the gap. Germline CDR1 reads SGHDT; CDR2 reads YYEEEE. The CDR3 extends over 13 amino acids. CDR3 region: CASRREYSYEQYF. DNA for the CDR3: TGTGCCAGCCGCCGGGAGTACTCCTACGAGCAGTACTTC.

CDR3 nucleotides: TGCGCCAGCAGGAACGGTGTTTTGGGCACAGATACGCAGTATTTT. Its translation is CASRNGVLGTDTQYF. The chain uses TRBV5-1 and TRBJ2-3; D gene unclear. With 5 bases removed from V and 1 base from J, the gap between germline ends came to 14 bases. In germline, CDR1 is SGHRS, CDR2 YFSETQ. There are 15 residues in the CDR3.

This clonotype was counted at least ten times. J is TRBJ2-1 and V is TRBV27; a weak D match, TRBD1 (5 bases). The germline V and J ends were trimmed by 6 bases and 7 bases, with 10 bases remaining between them. Germline V gene lookup returns CDR1 MNHEY and CDR2 SMNVEV (reference sequence). This CDR3 spans 12 amino acids. CDR3 in DNA: TGTGCCAGCAGCCAAGGGGTGAATGAGCAGTTCTTC. Residues: CASSQGVNEQFF.

This clonotype was seen a few times. The rearrangement joins TRBV4-2 to TRBJ2-7; the D is unclear. CDR3 size: 13 residues. Germline CDR1 and CDR2: LGHNA and YNFKEQ. The V gene lost 1 base and the J gene lost 6 bases, with 10 bases spanning the gap. The CDR3 nucleotides read TGTGCCAGCAGCCAAGTTGAGTTGCGCGAGCAGTACTTC. It specifies CASSQVELREQYF.

This chain uses TRBV6-2 or TRBV6-3 with TRBJ2-7; D possibly corresponds to TRBD2 (7 bases). V was cut by 6 bases and J by 1 base, with 13 bases left in between. Germline-derived CDR1 and CDR2 are MNHEY and SVGEGT. The CDR3 has 14 residues. The CDR3 region is CASRGGGRSYEQYF. Here the CDR3 DNA reads TGTGCCAGCAGAGGGGGAGGGAGGTCCTACGAGCAGTACTTC.

The rearrangement uses TRBV28 and TRBJ2-5, with 9 positions matching TRBD2. Germline assignment: CDR1 MDHEN and CDR2 SYDVKM. The V and J ends lost 9 bases and 5 bases, in that order; junction bases with no gene match: 10. This CDR3 spans 14 amino acids. CDR3 nucleotide sequence: TGTGCCAGTAGTATGCTAGCGGGAAAGGAGACCCAGTACTTC. Protein: CASSMLAGKETQYF. Drawing the rest from reference TRBV28 and TRBJ2-5, the complete variable domain is DVKVTQSSRYLVKRTGEKVFLECVQDMDHENMFWYRQDPGLGLRLIYFSYDVKMKEKGDIPEGYSVSREKKERFSLILESASTNQTSMYLCASSMLAGKETQYFGPGTRLLVL.

The CDR3 DNA reads TGCAGCGTTGACCCGACAATTTACAATGAGCAGTACTTC. Translated, it gives CSVDPTIYNEQYF. This rearrangement joins TRBV29-1 to TRBJ2-1; no reliable D call. The J call is doubtful: the DNA matches TRBJ2-7 better. The CDR3 loop spans 13 amino acids. In germline, CDR1 is SQVTM, CDR2 ANQGSEA.